The source of this TCR beta chain is a study of blood T cell repertoires in COVID-19. Study information: COVID-19 samples from acute and convalescent phases originated in the United States, Italy and Spain. The cDNA or gDNA used as material had been derived from T cells, B-cell-depleted T cells, or PBMCs.

Germline lookup yields CDR1 SGHTS and CDR2 YDEGEE. V lost 0 bases to trimming and J lost 0 bases; unmatched junction nucleotides: 7. The CDR3 is 18 amino acids. Under the authors' procedure: Estimated nucleated cell counts came from reference gene primer amplification. Here immunoSEQ multiplex PCR was the method, and the copy in TCRdb shows in-frame clones only, minus some. The V and J calls and clone size were taken over from that table, and D and trimming were inferred from the DNA. The table has about 140,000 clones, around 73% seen once. The rearrangement uses TRBV5-8 and TRBJ2-2, with 8 bases aligning to TRBD2. The sequence was obtained from a man in his fifties or sixties who had recovered from COVID-19. The material sequenced was peripheral blood. The CDR3 is CASSLVLAEFANTGELFF. CDR3 DNA: TGTGCCAGCAGCTTGGTACTAGCGGAATTCGCGAACACCGGGGAGCTGTTTTTT.